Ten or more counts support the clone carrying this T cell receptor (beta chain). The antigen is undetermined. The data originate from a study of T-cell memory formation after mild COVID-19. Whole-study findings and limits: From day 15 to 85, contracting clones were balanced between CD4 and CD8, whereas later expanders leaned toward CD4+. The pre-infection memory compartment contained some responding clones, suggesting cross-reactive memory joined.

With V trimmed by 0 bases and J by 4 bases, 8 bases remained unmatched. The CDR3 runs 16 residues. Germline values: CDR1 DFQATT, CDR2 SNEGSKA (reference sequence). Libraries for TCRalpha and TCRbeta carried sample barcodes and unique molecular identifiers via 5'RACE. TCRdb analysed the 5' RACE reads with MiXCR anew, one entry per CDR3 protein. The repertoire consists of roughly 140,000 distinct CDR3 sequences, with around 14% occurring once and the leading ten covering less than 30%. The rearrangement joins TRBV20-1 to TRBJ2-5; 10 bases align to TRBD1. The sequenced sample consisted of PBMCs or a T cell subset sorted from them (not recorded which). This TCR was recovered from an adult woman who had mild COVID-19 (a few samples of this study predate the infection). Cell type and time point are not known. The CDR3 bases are TGCAGTGCTAGAGATCCCGGGACAGGGGACGCAGAGACCCAGTACTTC. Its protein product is CSARDPGTGDAETQYF.